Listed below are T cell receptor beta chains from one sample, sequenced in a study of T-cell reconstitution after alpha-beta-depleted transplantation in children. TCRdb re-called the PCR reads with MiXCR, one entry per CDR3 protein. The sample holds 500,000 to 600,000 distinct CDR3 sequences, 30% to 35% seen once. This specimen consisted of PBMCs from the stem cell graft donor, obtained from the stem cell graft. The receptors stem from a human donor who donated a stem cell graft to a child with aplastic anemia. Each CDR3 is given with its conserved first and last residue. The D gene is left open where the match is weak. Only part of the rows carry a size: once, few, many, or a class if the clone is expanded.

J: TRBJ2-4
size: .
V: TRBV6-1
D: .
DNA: TGTGCCAGCAGCCTTTCCGCCGGAGACCTAGCCAAAAACATTCAGTACTTC
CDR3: CASSLSAGDLAKNIQYF

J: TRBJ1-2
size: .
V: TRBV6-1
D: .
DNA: TGTGCCAGCAGTAAAGTCATGGGCTATGGCTACACCTTC
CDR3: CASSKVMGYGYTF

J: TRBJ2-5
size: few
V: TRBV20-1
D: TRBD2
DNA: TGCAGTGCTAGAGATGGGAGCGGGAGGCCTGAGACCCAGTACTTC
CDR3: CSARDGSGRPETQYF

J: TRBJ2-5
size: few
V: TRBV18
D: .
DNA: TGTGCCAGCTCATCCCGACTAGGACAAGAGACCCAGTACTTC
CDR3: CASSSRLGQETQYF

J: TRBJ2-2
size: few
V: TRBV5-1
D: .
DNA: TGCGCCAGCAGCTTGGTCGCACAAGGAGGTGGCGCCGGGGAGCTGTTTTTT
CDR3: CASSLVAQGGGAGELFF

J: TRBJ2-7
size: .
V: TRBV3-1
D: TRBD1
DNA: TGTGCCAGCAGCCCCCGGGACAGGGAGGTCTACGAGCAGTACTTC
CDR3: CASSPRDREVYEQYF

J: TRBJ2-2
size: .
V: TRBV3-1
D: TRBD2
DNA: TGTGCCAGCAGCCTTAGCGGGGGCGGTCTGACCGGGGAGCTGTTTTTT
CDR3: CASSLSGGGLTGELFF

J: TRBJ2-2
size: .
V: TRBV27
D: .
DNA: TGTGCCAGCAGTTTATCACTCGAGGTTGCCGGGGAGCTGTTTTTT
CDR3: CASSLSLEVAGELFF

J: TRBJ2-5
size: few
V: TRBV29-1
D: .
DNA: TGCAGCGTTGGCCGGGCTTGGGAGACCCAGTACTTC
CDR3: CSVGRAWETQYF

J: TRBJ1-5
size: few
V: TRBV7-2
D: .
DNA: TGTGCCAGCAGCTTATGGTCGGAGCCCCAGCATTTT
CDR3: CASSLWSEPQHF

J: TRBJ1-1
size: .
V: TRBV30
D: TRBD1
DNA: TGTGCCTGGACCCACAGGGGTCTACTCTGGGCTTTCTTT
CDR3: CAWTHRGLLWAFF

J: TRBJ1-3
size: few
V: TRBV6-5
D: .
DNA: TGTGCCAGCAGTTACTCGCCCCCTCAAGTGCGACCAGGAAACACCATATATTTT
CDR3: CASSYSPPQVRPGNTIYF

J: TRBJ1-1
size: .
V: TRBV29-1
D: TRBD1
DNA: TGCAGCGTTGGCTTTACAGGGGGCACTGAAGCTTTCTTT
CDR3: CSVGFTGGTEAFF

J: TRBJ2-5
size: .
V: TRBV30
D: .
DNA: TGTGCCTGGAGTGCAGGAGGGTCCGCAAGGGAGACCCAGTACTTC
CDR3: CAWSAGGSARETQYF

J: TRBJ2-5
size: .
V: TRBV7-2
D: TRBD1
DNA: TGTGCCAGCAGACAGGAGGGACAGGGATGGTCAGAGACCCAGTACTTC
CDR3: CASRQEGQGWSETQYF

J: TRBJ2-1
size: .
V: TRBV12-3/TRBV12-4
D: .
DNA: TGTGCCAGCAGTTTCCGAGAATCCTACAATGAGCAGTTCTTC
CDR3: CASSFRESYNEQFF

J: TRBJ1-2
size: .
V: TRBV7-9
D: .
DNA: TGTGCCAGCAGCTTAGGACAATTGACGGACTATGCTGGCTACACCTTC
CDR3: CASSLGQLTDYAGYTF

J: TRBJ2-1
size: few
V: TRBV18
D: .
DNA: TGTGCCAGCTCACCATCAGTAGGGTCTAATGAGCAGTTCTTC
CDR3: CASSPSVGSNEQFF

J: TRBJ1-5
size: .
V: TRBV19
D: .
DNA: TGTGCCAGTAGTTCAGGAAGGGGACAGCCCCAGCATTTT
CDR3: CASSSGRGQPQHF

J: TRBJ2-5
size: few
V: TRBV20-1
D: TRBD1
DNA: TGCAGTGCTAGCACCGGGACAGTGAAAGAGACCCAGTACTTC
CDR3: CSASTGTVKETQYF

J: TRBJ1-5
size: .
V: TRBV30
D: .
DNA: TGTGCCTGGAGTACGGGGAGCAATCAGCCCCAGCATTTT
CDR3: CAWSTGSNQPQHF

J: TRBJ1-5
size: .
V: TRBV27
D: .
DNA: TGTGCCAGCACCCCCTCGTACAATCAGCCCCAGCATTTT
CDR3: CASTPSYNQPQHF

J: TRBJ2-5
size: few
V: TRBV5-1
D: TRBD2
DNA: TGCGCCAGCAGCTTGACTGGGGAGGGAGAGACCCAGTACTTC
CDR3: CASSLTGEGETQYF

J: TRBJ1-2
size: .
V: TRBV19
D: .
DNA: TGTGCCAGTAGCCCCGGCGGGTACTTTTTAGGCTACACCTTC
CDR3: CASSPGGYFLGYTF

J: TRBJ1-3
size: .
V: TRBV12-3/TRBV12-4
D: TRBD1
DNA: TGTGCCAGCAGTCCGCAGACAGGGGGCGTTGGAAACACCATATATTTT
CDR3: CASSPQTGGVGNTIYF

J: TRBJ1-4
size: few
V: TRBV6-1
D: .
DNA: TGTGCCAGCAAGACCGGGCGGCAGTATAATGAAAAACTGTTTTTT
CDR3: CASKTGRQYNEKLFF

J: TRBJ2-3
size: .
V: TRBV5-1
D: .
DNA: TGCGCCAGCAGCTTGTCTAGCCAAGATACGCAGTATTTT
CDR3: CASSLSSQDTQYF

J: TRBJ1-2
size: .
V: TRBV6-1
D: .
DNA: TGTGCCAGCAACCGGGGGGGGAGTCTGGGCTATGGCTACACCTTC
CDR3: CASNRGGSLGYGYTF

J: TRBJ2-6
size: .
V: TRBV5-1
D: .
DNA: TGCGCCAGCAGCTTGGGTTCCCTCTCTGGGGCCAACGTCCTGACTTTC
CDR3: CASSLGSLSGANVLTF

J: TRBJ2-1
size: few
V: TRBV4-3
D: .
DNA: TGCGCCAGCAGCCAAGGGATTAGCCAGGACAATGAGCAGTTCTTC
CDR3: CASSQGISQDNEQFF

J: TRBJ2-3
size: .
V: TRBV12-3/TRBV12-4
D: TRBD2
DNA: TGTGCCAGCAGTGTCGGACTAGCGGGAGGGCCATTAGATACGCAGTATTTT
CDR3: CASSVGLAGGPLDTQYF

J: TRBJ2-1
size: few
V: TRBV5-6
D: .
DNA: TGTGCCAGCAGCTTAGGCTGGACAACAACCTCCTACAATGAGCAGTTCTTC
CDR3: CASSLGWTTTSYNEQFF

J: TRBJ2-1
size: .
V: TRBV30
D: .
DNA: TGTGCCTGGAGTGTAGACTTCAATGAGCAGTTCTTC
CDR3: CAWSVDFNEQFF

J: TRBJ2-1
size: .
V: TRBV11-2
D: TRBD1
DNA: TGTGCCAGCAGGGGACAGTCATACAATGAGCAGTTCTTC
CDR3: CASRGQSYNEQFF

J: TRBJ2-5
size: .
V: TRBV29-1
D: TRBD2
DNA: TGCAGCTGCCAATCTAGCGGGAGGCAAATGATAGAGACCCAGTACTTC
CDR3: CSCQSSGRQMIETQYF

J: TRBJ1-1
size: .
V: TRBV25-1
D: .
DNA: TGTGCCAGCAGTGAATATGCGGTCTCAAGGGGTCCTGAAGCTTTCTTT
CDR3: CASSEYAVSRGPEAFF

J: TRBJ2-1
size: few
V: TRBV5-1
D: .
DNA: TGCGCCAGCAGCGGGGACACCCCACGGTTCTTC
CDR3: CASSGDTPRFF

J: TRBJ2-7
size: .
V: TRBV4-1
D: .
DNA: TGCGCCAGCTACTTGATCGGGAGCTCCTACGAGCAGTACTTC
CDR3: CASYLIGSSYEQYF

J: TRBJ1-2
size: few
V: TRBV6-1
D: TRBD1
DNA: TGTGCCAGCAGAGCCAGTCAGGGGGCGGGTAGCTATGGCTACACCTTC
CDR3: CASRASQGAGSYGYTF

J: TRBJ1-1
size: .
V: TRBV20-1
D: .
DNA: TGCAGTGCTAGAGATGGGGGCCAGTCAACAACAGCTTTCTTT
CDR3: CSARDGGQSTTAFF

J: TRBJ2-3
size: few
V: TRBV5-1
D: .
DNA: .
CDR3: CASSLDSGVRFGDTQYF

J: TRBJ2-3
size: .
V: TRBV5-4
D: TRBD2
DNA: TGTGCCAGCAGCTTGGCTCTAGCGGGGCCGCGTATTAGCACAGATACGCAGTATTTT
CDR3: CASSLALAGPRISTDTQYF

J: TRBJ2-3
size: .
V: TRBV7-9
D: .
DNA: TGTGCCAGCACCTTCCTGGGGCAGGGGACCCCATATACGCAGTATTTT
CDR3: CASTFLGQGTPYTQYF

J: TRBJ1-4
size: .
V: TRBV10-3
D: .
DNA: TGTGCCATCAGTGAGTCAGGGGCTCCGGAACTGTTTTTT
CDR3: CAISESGAPELFF

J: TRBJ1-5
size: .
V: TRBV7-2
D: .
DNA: TGTGCCAGCACAAGGGGCGTGGGGCTGGAGGGCAATCAGCCCCAGCATTTT
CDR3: CASTRGVGLEGNQPQHF

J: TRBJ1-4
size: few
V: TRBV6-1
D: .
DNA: TGTGCCACCAGAAGTGGACAGTCTGCAACTAATGAAAAACTGTTTTTT
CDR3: CATRSGQSATNEKLFF

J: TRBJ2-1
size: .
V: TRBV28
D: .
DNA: TGTGCCAGCAGGTCATTAGGGAATGAGCAGTTCTTC
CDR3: CASRSLGNEQFF

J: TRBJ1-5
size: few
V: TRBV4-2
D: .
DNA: TGTGCCAGCAGCCCCGATTATCGGACCAATCAGCCCCAGCATTTT
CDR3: CASSPDYRTNQPQHF

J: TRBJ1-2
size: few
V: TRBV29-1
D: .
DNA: TGCAGCGTTCAGGGGACCTATGGCTACACCTTC
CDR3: CSVQGTYGYTF

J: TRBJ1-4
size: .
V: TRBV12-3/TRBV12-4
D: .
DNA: TGTGCCAGCAGCCAGCAGGGGTCTAATGAAAAACTGTTTTTT
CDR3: CASSQQGSNEKLFF

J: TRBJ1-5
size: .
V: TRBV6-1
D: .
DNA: TGTGCCAGCAGTGAAGAGGGGAGGGAGTATCAGCCCCAGCATTTT
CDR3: CASSEEGREYQPQHF

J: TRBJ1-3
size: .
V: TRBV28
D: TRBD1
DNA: TGTGCCAGCAGTGTCCGGGACAGGCCCGGAAACACCATATATTTT
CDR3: CASSVRDRPGNTIYF

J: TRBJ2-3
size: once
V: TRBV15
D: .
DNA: TGTGCCACCAGCAGAGAAACAGGGACAGATACGCAGTATTTT
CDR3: CATSRETGTDTQYF

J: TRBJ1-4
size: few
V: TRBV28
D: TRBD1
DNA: TGTGCCAGCAGTCCATCCGGGACAGGGAATGAAAAACTGTTTTTT
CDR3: CASSPSGTGNEKLFF

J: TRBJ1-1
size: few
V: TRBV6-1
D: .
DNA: TGTGCCAGCAGTGAAGGGCACACTGAAGCTTTCTTT
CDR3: CASSEGHTEAFF

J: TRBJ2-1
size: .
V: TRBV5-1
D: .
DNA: TGCGCCAGCAGCTGGAGCTCCTACAATGAGCAGTTCTTC
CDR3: CASSWSSYNEQFF

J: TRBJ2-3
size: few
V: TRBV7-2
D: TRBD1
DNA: TGTGCCAGCAGATCGGACAGGGCGACAGATACGCAGTATTTT
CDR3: CASRSDRATDTQYF